These 28 T cell receptor beta chains originate from one sample sequenced in a study of a mutant IDH1 vaccine in newly diagnosed glioma. Which antigens these TCRs recognize remains unknown. Sequenced by immunoSEQ multiplex PCR; TCRdb stores in-frame clones only, minus some. This table has fewer than 70,000 clones, around 89% appearing once. Indicated time point: week 11, during vaccination. Each dose delivered 300 ug of mutant IDH1 20-mer peptide subcutaneously with imiquimod. Sequencing used PBMCs, obtained from a glioma patient whose treatment included an IDH1 peptide vaccine. These receptors were collected from a man aged 35 to 55 with glioma.

The chain employs TRBV6-1 and TRBJ2-5, with D unresolved. The CDR3 has 13 amino acids. Germline loops: CDR1 MNHNS, CDR2 SASEGT. The V end was cut by 3 bases, the J end by 5 bases, with 10 bases between. CDR3 sequence (DNA): TGTGCCAGCAGTGATGAGGTCTGGGAGACCCAGTACTTC. Translated: CASSDEVWETQYF.

V and J are TRBV30 and TRBJ2-7, with 7 positions matching TRBD1. Germline V gives CDR1 GTSNPN, CDR2 SVGIG (reference sequence). Losses at the gene ends were 2 bases for V and 6 bases for J; bases not matched to a gene: 7. CDR3 length equals 13 residues. Here the CDR3 reads CAWSPTAGGEQYV. The CDR3 nucleotides read TGTGCCTGGAGTCCAACGGCAGGGGGCGAGCAGTACGTC.

The chain uses TRBV7-9 and TRBJ1-5; 7 bases are shared with TRBD1. Germline CDR1 SEHNR, CDR2 FQNEAQ (reference sequence). V was pared by 3 bases and J by 9 bases, with 8 bases of the junction left unmatched. The CDR3 sequence is 14 residues long. CDR3 amino acids: CASSLAVTGAPQHF. The CDR3 region has the DNA TGTGCCAGCAGCTTGGCAGTTACAGGGGCGCCCCAGCATTTT.

The chain joins TRBV28 to TRBJ2-7; maybe TRBD2 (6 bases). CDR1 MDHEN and CDR2 SYDVKM come from the germline V gene. There are 13 residues in the CDR3. Trimming removed 3 bases at V and 6 bases at J, with 12 bases between. In DNA, the CDR3 is TGTGCCAGCAGTTTCCCCCACGGGGGCGAGCAGTACGTC. It yields the protein CASSFPHGGEQYV.

The rearrangement uses TRBV18 and TRBJ1-1, with TRBD1 as a possible D gene (5 bases). Trimming shortened V by 6 bases and J by 3 bases, and 14 bases separated the two germline ends. Germline CDR1 and CDR2: KGHSH and LQKENI. This CDR3 is 14 amino acids long. CDR3 residues: CASSRGGRDTEAFF. For the CDR3, the DNA is TGTGCCAGCTCCCGGGGGGGTCGGGACACTGAAGCTTTCTTT.

The chain carries TRBV5-4 and TRBJ2-5; TRBD1 might be the D (5 bases). The V gene lost 0 bases and the J gene lost 1 base, with 10 bases spanning the gap. The CDR3 length is 15 residues. CDR1 and CDR2 (germline): SGHNT, YYREEE (reference sequence). This CDR3 is CASSLAGRAQETQYF. The CDR3 DNA follows: TGTGCCAGCAGCTTGGCTGGCAGGGCCCAAGAGACCCAGTACTTC.

This chain links TRBV29-1 with TRBJ2-5; 7 bases map to TRBD1. Trimming took 2 bases from V and 4 from J; bases not matched to a gene: 7. The CDR3 spans 14 residues. Germline values: CDR1 SQVTM, CDR2 ANQGSEA. This chain's CDR3 is CSVEIHRGRETQYF. The DNA of the CDR3 is TGCAGCGTTGAAATACATAGGGGGCGAGAGACCCAGTACTTC.

The chain links TRBV5-4 to TRBJ2-7; 8 bases map to TRBD2. Trimming at V came to 4 bases and at J to 3 bases, leaving 9 bases not matched to a gene. The length of the CDR3 is 15 residues. In germline, CDR1 is SGHNT, CDR2 YYREEE (reference sequence). The CDR3 DNA is TGTGCCAGCAGCCCCCCTGGCGGGAGGAGCTACGAGCAGTACTTC. This gives the protein CASSPPGGRSYEQYF.

This sequence joins TRBV19 and TRBJ1-5; 7 bases fit TRBD1. Per the germline V gene, CDR1 is LNHDA and CDR2 is SQIVND (reference sequence). V dropped 5 bases and J dropped 2; count of bases not matched to a gene: 3. The CDR3 runs to 14 residues. CDR3 coding DNA: TGTGCCAGTAGTTTCGGACAGGGCAATCAGCCCCAGCATTTT. It is translated as CASSFGQGNQPQHF.

The rearrangement joins TRBV6-6 to TRBJ2-5; D is undetermined. Trimming left V 2 bases short and J 5 bases short, with 12 bases between. CDR3 length equals 14 residues. Germline CDR1 reads MNHNY; CDR2 reads SVGAGI (reference sequence). The CDR3 is CASSYPASGETQYF. The CDR3 DNA sequence: TGTGCCAGCAGTTACCCCGCCTCCGGTGAGACCCAGTACTTC.

This clone was picked up one time. The chain carries TRBV5-6 and TRBJ2-1; D not resolved. This CDR3 has 14 residues. The V gene's germline CDR1 is SGHDT and CDR2 YYEEEE. The V and J ends lost 5 bases and 8 bases respectively, with 17 bases between them. The CDR3 DNA is TGTGCCAGCAGGGCCCTACTGGCCCGCGATGAGCAGTTCTTC. Translated: CASRALLARDEQFF.

This clone has a single count. V is TRBV5-4 and J is TRBJ2-3; maybe TRBD2 (6 bases). This CDR3 contains 15 residues. V lost 1 base and J 2 bases, leaving 11 bases between the germline ends. Germline CDR1 and CDR2: SGHNT and YYREEE (reference sequence). In DNA, the CDR3 is TGTGCCAGCAGCTTGCGGGGGAGCAACACAGATACGCAGTATTTT. Translating it yields CASSLRGSNTDTQYF.

The chain uses TRBV7-9 and TRBJ2-5; 8 nucleotides match TRBD1. The last part of the DNA fits TRBJ2-7 better; the J call may be wrong. Germline CDR1 is SEHNR and CDR2 is FQNEAQ (reference sequence). The CDR3 is made up of 15 amino acids. In nucleotides, the CDR3 is TGTGCCAGCAGCGCGGGACAGGTAATCGCCTACGAGCAGTACTTC. Protein: CASSAGQVIAYEQYF.

V usage is TRBV7-3 and J usage is TRBJ2-7, with D hard to call. In germline, CDR1 is SGHTA, CDR2 FQGTGA. This CDR3 is 16 amino acids long. Trimming shortened V by 0 bases and J by 1 base, and 13 bases separated the two germline ends. CDR3 loop: CASSLTLRILSYEQYF. CDR3 nucleotides: TGTGCCAGCAGCTTAACGTTAAGGATTTTATCCTACGAGCAGTACTTC.

The chain is built from TRBV27 and TRBJ1-3; D is undetermined. This CDR3 is built from 15 residues. The germline gives CDR1 MNHEY, CDR2 SMNVEV (reference sequence). The V and J ends lost 6 bases and 4 bases respectively, with 16 bases between them. The CDR3 spells CASSLGMGWGNTIYF. CDR3 DNA: TGTGCCAGCAGCCTGGGAATGGGGTGGGGAAACACCATATATTTT.

As DNA, the CDR3 is TGTGCCAGCAGCCTTGATCAAGAGACCCAGTACTTC. Translation gives CASSLDQETQYF. This chain joins TRBV28 and TRBJ2-5; no firm D call. Germline CDR1 and CDR2: MDHEN and SYDVKM. There are 12 residues in the CDR3. V was clipped by 6 bases and J by 2 bases, with 7 bases between them.

The genes are TRBV7-9 and TRBJ1-5; perhaps TRBD1 as D (5 bases). Germline V gives CDR1 SEHNR, CDR2 FQNEAQ (reference sequence). CDR3 length: 16 amino acids. V lost 3 bases, J lost 4 bases, and 16 bases lay in between. The CDR3 region has the DNA TGTGCCAGCAGCTTCGACGGGGGGGAAGGGAATCAGCCCCAGCATTTT. Its translation: CASSFDGGEGNQPQHF.

The chain combines TRBV19 with TRBJ2-7, with 13 bases aligning to TRBD2. The V gene end was trimmed by 5 bases and the J gene end by 7 bases; junction bases not matched to a gene: 11. CDR3 size: 16 residues. CDR1 is LNHDA and CDR2 is SQIVND in the germline V gene (reference sequence). CDR3 amino acids: CASSSGTSGTRGEQYF. CDR3 nucleotide sequence: TGTGCCAGTAGTTCCGGGACTAGCGGGACCCGTGGGGAGCAGTACTTC. Combining the CDR3 with reference TRBV19 and TRBJ2-7 gives the whole variable domain DGGITQSPKYLFRKEGQNVTLSCEQNLNHDAMYWYRQDPGQGLRLIYYSQIVNDFQKGDIAEGYSVSREKKESFPLTVTSAQKNPTAFYLCASSSGTSGTRGEQYFGPGTRLTVT.

The chain employs TRBV7-2 and TRBJ2-5; tentative D call: TRBD2 (5 bases). The end of the DNA aligns better with TRBJ2-7, so the J call may be wrong. The CDR3 covers 15 residues. Germline V gene lookup returns CDR1 SGHTA and CDR2 FQGNSA. CDR3 DNA sequence: TGTGCCAGCAGCTTAGCTCGGGGAAACTCCTACGAGCAGTACTTC. It encodes CASSLARGNSYEQYF.

This chain joins TRBV30 and TRBJ1-5; no clear D gene. The germline V gene has CDR1 GTSNPN and CDR2 SVGIG (reference sequence). Trimming pared 2 bases from V and 8 bases from J, leaving 13 bases between. The length of the CDR3 is 13 residues. The CDR3 protein is CAWSRASGEPQHF. The CDR3 bases are TGTGCCTGGAGTCGGGCCAGTGGCGAGCCCCAGCATTTT.

V usage is TRBV11-2 and J usage is TRBJ1-4; D perhaps matches TRBD1 (6 bases). Trimming left V 1 base short and J 7 bases short, with 13 bases between. CDR1 and CDR2 (germline): SGHAT, FQNNGV. The CDR3 is made up of 15 amino acids. For the CDR3, the DNA is TGTGCCAGCAGCTTAGCGGGGGGCTTGGGTGAAAAACTGTTTTTT. Encoded protein: CASSLAGGLGEKLFF.

The chain links TRBV11-1 to TRBJ2-7, with TRBD1 matching over 7 bases. V dropped 0 bases and J dropped 5; count of bases not matched to a gene: 16. The CDR3 runs 18 residues. Germline loops: CDR1 SGHAT, CDR2 FQDESV (reference sequence). The CDR3 nucleotides read TGTGCCAGCAGCTTAGCCCCTATCGAGGGGGCGCGTACCGACGAGCAGTACTTC. It translates to CASSLAPIEGARTDEQYF.

V and J are TRBV9 and TRBJ2-5; the match to TRBD1 covers 7 bases. With V trimmed by 3 bases and J by 5 bases, 10 bases remained unmatched. Looked up from germline, CDR1 is SGDLS and CDR2 is YYNGEE. CDR3 size: 15 residues. CDR3 sequence: CASSALIGGGETQYF. CDR3 bases: TGTGCCAGCAGCGCCCTTATAGGGGGCGGGGAGACCCAGTACTTC.

The DNA of the CDR3 is TGTGCCAGCTTCGTGTCCCCCGGTGACAAGCCTCAATACTTC. It yields the protein CASFVSPGDKPQYF. The chain combines TRBV6-1 with TRBJ2-4; no firm D call. CDR1 MNHNS and CDR2 SASEGT come from the germline V gene. Trimming pared 8 bases from V and 16 bases from J, leaving 27 bases between. The CDR3 is 14 amino acids.

This clone showed up just a few times. J is TRBJ1-2 and V is TRBV30; D not resolved. V was trimmed by 3 bases and J by 9 bases, leaving 11 bases between them. Germline V gene sequence: CDR1 GTSNPN, CDR2 SVGIG (reference sequence). CDR3 length: 11 amino acids. DNA of the CDR3: TGTGCCTGGAGGTCAACCCCTAGCTACACCTTC. Encoded protein: CAWRSTPSYTF.

The chain employs TRBV2 and TRBJ2-1; the match to TRBD2 covers 11 bases. There are 16 residues in the CDR3. Germline-derived CDR1 and CDR2 are SNHLY and FYNNEI. Trimming cost V 5 bases and J 2 bases; bases outside gene matches: 5. In DNA, the CDR3 is TGTGCCAGCAGTCCGACACTAGCGGGGGCCTACAATGAGCAGTTCTTC. Translated, it gives CASSPTLAGAYNEQFF.

The gene calls are TRBV28 and TRBJ2-1, with no clear D. Looked up from germline, CDR1 is MDHEN and CDR2 is SYDVKM. Trimming cost V 2 bases and J 8 bases, with 7 bases left between them. This CDR3 contains 12 residues. DNA for the CDR3: TGTGCCAGCAGTTTAAATGAATATGAGCAGTTCTTC. It translates to CASSLNEYEQFF.

The rearrangement uses TRBV7-2 and TRBJ2-1, with 9 bases identical to TRBD2. Germline CDR1 and CDR2: SGHTA and FQGNSA. The length of the CDR3 is 14 residues. V was pared by 8 bases and J by 0 bases, with 2 bases of the junction left unmatched. This CDR3 reads CASGLASSYNEQFF. CDR3 in DNA: TGTGCCAGCGGACTAGCGAGCTCCTACAATGAGCAGTTCTTC. Variable domain in full (rest from reference TRBV7-2 and TRBJ2-1): GAGVSQSPSNKVTEKGKDVELRCDPISGHTALYWYRQSLGQGLEFLIYFQGNSAPDKSGLPSDRFSAERTGGSVSTLTIQRTQQEDSAVYLCASGLASSYNEQFFGPGTRLTVL.